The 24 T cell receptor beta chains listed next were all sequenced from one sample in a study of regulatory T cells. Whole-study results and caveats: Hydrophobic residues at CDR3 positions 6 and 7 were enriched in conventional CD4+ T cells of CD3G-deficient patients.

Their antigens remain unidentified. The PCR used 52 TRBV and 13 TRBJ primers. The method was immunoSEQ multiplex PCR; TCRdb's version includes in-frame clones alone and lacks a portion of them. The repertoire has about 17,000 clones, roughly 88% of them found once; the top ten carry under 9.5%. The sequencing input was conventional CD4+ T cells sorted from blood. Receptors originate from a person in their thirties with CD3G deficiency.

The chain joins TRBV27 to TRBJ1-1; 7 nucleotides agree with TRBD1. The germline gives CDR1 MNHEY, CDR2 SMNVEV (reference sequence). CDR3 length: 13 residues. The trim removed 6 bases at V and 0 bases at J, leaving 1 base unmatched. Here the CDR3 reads CASSDRVNTEAFF. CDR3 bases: TGTGCCAGCAGCGACAGGGTGAACACTGAAGCTTTCTTT.

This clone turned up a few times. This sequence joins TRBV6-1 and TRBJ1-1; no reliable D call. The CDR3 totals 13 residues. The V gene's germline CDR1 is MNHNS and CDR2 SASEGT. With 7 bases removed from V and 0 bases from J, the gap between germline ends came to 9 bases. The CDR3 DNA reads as TGTGCCAGCATGCGGGGTTTGAACACTGAAGCTTTCTTT. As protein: CASMRGLNTEAFF.

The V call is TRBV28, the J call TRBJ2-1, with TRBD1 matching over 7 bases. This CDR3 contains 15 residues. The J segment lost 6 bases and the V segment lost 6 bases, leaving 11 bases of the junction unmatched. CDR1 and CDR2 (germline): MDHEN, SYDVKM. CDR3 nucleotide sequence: TGTGCCAGCAGCCCTAGACAGGGATCTCTCAATGAGCAGTTCTTC. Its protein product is CASSPRQGSLNEQFF.

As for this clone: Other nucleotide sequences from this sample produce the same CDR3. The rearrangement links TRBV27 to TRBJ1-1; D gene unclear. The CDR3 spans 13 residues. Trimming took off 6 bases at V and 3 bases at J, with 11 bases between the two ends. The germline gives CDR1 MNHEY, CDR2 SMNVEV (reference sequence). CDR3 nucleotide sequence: TGTGCCAGCAGCCATACCTGGGACACTGAAGCTTTCTTT. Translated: CASSHTWDTEAFF.

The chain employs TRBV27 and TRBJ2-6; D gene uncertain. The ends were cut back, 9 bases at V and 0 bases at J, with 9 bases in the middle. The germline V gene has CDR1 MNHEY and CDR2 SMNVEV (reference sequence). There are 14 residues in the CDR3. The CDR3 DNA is TGTGCCAGTGGATCCCTCTCTGGGGCCAACGTCCTGACTTTC. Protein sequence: CASGSLSGANVLTF.

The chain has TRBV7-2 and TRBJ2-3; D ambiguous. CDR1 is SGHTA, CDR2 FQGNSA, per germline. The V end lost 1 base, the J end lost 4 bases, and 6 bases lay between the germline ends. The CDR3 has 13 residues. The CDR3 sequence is CASSLDKADTQYF. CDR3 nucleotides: TGTGCCAGCAGCTTAGACAAGGCAGATACGCAGTATTTT.

CDR3 sequence: CASSLDPGRTEAFF. In nucleotides, the CDR3 is TGCGCCAGCAGCTTGGACCCAGGGAGGACTGAAGCTTTCTTT. J is TRBJ1-1 and V is TRBV5-1; possible D gene TRBD1, 5 bases. V lost 0 bases, J lost 5 bases, and 11 bases lay in between. The CDR3 length is 14 residues. Germline V gives CDR1 SGHRS, CDR2 YFSETQ. Based on the CDR3 plus reference TRBV5-1 and TRBJ1-1, the full variable domain is KAGVTQTPRYLIKTRGQQVTLSCSPISGHRSVSWYQQTPGQGLQFLFEYFSETQRNKGNFPGRFSGRQFSNSRSEMNVSTLELGDSALYLCASSLDPGRTEAFFGQGTRLTVV.

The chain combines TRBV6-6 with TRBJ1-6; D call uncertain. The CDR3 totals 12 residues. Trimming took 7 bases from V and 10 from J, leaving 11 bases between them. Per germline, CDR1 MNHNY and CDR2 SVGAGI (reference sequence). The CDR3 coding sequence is TGTGCCAGCACGCGACCAGGCTCACCCCTCCACTTT. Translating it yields CASTRPGSPLHF.

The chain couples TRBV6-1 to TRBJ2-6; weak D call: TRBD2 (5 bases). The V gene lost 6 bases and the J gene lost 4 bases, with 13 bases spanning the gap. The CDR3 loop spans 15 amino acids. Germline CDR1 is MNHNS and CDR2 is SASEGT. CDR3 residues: CASSRTSTGANVLTF. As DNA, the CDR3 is TGTGCCAGCAGCAGAACTAGTACGGGGGCCAACGTCCTGACTTTC.

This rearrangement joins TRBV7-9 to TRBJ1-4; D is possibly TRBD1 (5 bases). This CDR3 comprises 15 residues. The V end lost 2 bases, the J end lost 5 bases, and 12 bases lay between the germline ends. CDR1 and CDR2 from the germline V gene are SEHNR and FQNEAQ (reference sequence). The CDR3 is CASSLSTATNEKLFF. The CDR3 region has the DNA TGTGCCAGCAGCTTATCGACAGCGACGAATGAAAAACTGTTTTTT.

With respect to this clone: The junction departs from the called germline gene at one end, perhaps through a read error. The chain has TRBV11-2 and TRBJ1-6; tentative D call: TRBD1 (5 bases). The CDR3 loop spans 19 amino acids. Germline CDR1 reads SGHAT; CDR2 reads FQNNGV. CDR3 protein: CAGSLAGREGSSYNSPLHF. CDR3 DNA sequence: TGTGCCGGCAGCTTAGCCGGCAGGGAGGGGAGCTCCTATAATTCACCCCTCCACTTT. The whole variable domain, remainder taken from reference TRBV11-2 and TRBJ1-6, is EAGVAQSPRYKIIEKRQSVAFWCNPISGHATLYWYQQILGQGPKLLIQFQNNGVVDDSQLPKDRFSAERLKGVDSTLKIQPAKLEDSAVYLCAGSLAGREGSSYNSPLHFGNGTRLTVT.

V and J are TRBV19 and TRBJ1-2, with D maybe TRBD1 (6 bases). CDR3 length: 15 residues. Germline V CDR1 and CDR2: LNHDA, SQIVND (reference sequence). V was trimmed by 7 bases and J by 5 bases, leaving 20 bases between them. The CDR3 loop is CASTPQGARPYGYTF. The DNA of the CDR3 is TGTGCCAGTACACCACAGGGCGCACGACCTTATGGCTACACCTTC.

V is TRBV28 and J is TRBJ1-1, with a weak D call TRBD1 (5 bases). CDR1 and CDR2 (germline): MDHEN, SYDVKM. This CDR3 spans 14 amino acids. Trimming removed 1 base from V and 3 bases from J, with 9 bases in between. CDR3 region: CASSLFRDHTEAFF. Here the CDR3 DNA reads TGTGCCAGCAGTTTATTTCGGGACCACACTGAAGCTTTCTTT. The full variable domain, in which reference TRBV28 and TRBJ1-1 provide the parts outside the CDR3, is DVKVTQSSRYLVKRTGEKVFLECVQDMDHENMFWYRQDPGLGLRLIYFSYDVKMKEKGDIPEGYSVSREKKERFSLILESASTNQTSMYLCASSLFRDHTEAFFGQGTRLTVV.

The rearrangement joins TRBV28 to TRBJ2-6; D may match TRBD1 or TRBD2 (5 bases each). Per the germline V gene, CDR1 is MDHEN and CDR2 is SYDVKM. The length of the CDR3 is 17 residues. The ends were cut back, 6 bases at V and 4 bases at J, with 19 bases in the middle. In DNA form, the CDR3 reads TGTGCCAGCAGCACAAATCCCGGGGCGAGGGGGGCCAACGTCCTGACTTTC. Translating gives CASSTNPGARGANVLTF. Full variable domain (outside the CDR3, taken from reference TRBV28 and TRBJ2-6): DVKVTQSSRYLVKRTGEKVFLECVQDMDHENMFWYRQDPGLGLRLIYFSYDVKMKEKGDIPEGYSVSREKKERFSLILESASTNQTSMYLCASSTNPGARGANVLTFGAGSRLTVL.

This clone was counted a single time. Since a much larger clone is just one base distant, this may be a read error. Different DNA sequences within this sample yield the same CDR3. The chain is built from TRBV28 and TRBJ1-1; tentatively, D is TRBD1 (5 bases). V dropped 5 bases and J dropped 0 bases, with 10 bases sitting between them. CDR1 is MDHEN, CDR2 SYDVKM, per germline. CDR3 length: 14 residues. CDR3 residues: CASSPGPMNTEAFF. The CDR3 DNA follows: TGTGCCAGCAGTCCGGGACCGATGAACACTGAAGCTTTCTTT.

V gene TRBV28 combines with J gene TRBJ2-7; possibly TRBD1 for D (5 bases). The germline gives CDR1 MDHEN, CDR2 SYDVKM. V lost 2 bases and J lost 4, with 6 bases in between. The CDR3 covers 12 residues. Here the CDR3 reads CASSLRGYEQYF. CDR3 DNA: TGTGCCAGCAGTTTAAGGGGTTACGAGCAGTACTTC.

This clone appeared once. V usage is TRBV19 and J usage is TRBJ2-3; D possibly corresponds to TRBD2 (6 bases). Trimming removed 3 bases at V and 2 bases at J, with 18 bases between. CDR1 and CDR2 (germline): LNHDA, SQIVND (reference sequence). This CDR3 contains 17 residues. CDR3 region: CASSMLKLAGLTDTQYF. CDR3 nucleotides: TGTGCCAGTAGTATGTTGAAGTTGGCGGGACTCACAGATACGCAGTATTTT.

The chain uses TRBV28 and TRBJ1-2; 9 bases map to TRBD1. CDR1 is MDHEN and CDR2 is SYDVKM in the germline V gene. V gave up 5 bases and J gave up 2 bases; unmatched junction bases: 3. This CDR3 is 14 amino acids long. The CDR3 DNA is TGTGCCAGCAGTCTAGGACAGGGGAACTATGGCTACACCTTC. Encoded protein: CASSLGQGNYGYTF.

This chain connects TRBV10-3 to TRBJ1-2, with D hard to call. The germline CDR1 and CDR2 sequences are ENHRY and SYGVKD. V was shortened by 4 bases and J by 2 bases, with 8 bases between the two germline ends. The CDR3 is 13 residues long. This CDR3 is CAISVAENYGYTF. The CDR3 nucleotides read TGTGCCATCAGTGTGGCAGAGAACTATGGCTACACCTTC.

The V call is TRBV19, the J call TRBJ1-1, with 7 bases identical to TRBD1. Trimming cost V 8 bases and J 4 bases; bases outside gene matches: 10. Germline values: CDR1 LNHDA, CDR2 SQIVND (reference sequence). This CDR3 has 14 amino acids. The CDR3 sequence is CASADRQGGTEAFF. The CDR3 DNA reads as TGTGCCAGTGCGGACAGGCAGGGGGGCACTGAAGCTTTCTTT. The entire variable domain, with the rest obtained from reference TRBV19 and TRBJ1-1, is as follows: DGGITQSPKYLFRKEGQNVTLSCEQNLNHDAMYWYRQDPGQGLRLIYYSQIVNDFQKGDIAEGYSVSREKKESFPLTVTSAQKNPTAFYLCASADRQGGTEAFFGQGTRLTVV.

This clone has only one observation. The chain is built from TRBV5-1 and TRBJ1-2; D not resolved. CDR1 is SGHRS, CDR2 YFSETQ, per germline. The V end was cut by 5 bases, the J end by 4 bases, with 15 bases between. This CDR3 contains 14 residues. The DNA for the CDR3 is TGCGCCAGCAGGATACATGGGTCCTCCTATGGCTACACCTTC. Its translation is CASRIHGSSYGYTF. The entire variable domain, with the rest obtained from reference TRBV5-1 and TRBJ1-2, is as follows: KAGVTQTPRYLIKTRGQQVTLSCSPISGHRSVSWYQQTPGQGLQFLFEYFSETQRNKGNFPGRFSGRQFSNSRSEMNVSTLELGDSALYLCASRIHGSSYGYTFGSGTRLTVV.

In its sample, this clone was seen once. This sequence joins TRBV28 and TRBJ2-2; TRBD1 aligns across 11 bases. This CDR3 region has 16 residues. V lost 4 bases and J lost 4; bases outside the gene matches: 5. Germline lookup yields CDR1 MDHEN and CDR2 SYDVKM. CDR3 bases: TGTGCCAGCAGTTACCGGACAGGGGGCGGCACCGGGGAGCTGTTTTTT. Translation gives CASSYRTGGGTGELFF.

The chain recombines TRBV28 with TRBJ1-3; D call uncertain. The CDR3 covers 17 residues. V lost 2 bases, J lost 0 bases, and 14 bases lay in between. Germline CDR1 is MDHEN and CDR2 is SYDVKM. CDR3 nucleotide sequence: TGTGCCAGCAGTTTAACCCGGCAGGCCTCCTCTGGAAACACCATATATTTT. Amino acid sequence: CASSLTRQASSGNTIYF.

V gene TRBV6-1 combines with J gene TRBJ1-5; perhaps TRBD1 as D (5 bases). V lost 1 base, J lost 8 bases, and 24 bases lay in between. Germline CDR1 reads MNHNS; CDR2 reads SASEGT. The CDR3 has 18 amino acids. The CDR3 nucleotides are TGTGCCAGCAGTGAAGGTTGGGCAGGCCTACTTGGGGGTAAGCCCCAGCATTTT. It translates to CASSEGWAGLLGGKPQHF.